The 23 T cell receptor beta chains given below trace back to one sample, sequenced in a study of CD8 T cells in Susac syndrome. Random hexamers primed reverse transcription of roughly 0.5 to 1 ug RNA. TCRdb analysed the immunoSEQ multiplex PCR reads with MiXCR anew, one entry per CDR3 protein. This table holds about 71,000 distinct CDR3 sequences, 93% found once. The sample was CD4+ T cells from PBMCs. The receptor set was obtained from a human donor with Susac syndrome.

A single count supports this clonotype. The rearrangement links TRBV11-3 to TRBJ1-4; D is undetermined. Trimming removed 1 base from V and 8 bases from J, with 14 bases in between. This CDR3 spans 15 amino acids. Germline V lookup: CDR1 SGHNT, CDR2 YENEEA. The CDR3 DNA is TGTGCCAGCAGCTTAGTCGGAGGTTCTAGAGAAAAACTGTTTTTT. Amino acids: CASSLVGGSREKLFF.

This rearrangement joins TRBV7-9 to TRBJ2-2; D is unresolved. The germline V and J ends were trimmed by 4 bases and 4 bases, with 7 bases remaining between them. The CDR3 consists of 13 residues. Germline CDR1 is SEHNR and CDR2 is FQNEAQ (reference sequence). The CDR3 here is CASSSTGTGELFF. The CDR3 DNA reads as TGTGCCAGCAGCTCGACGGGCACCGGGGAGCTGTTTTTT.

The chain links TRBV7-2 to TRBJ1-6; 8 bases map to TRBD1. The CDR3 contains 16 residues. V shed 3 bases and J 9 bases; nucleotides not matched to a gene: 10. From germline, CDR1 is SGHTA and CDR2 FQGNSA. CDR3 bases: TGTGCCAGCAGCTTCGTCCAGGGGGCTAGTATTTCACCCCTCCACTTT. This translates into CASSFVQGASISPLHF.

The rearrangement joins TRBV19 to TRBJ1-5, with D perhaps matching TRBD1 (6 bases). Trimming stripped 10 bases from V and 3 bases from J, with 19 bases between. Germline V lookup: CDR1 LNHDA, CDR2 SQIVND (reference sequence). This CDR3 spans 15 amino acids. The CDR3 region is CATRFFRDNNQPQHF. In DNA, the CDR3 is TGTGCCACTCGCTTTTTCCGGGACAACAATCAGCCCCAGCATTTT.

In this sample, this clonotype turned up once. The genes are TRBV20-1 and TRBJ2-7, with TRBD1 as a possible D gene (6 bases). Germline V CDR1 and CDR2: DFQATT, SNEGSKA (reference sequence). This CDR3 is built from 13 residues. Trimming removed 0 bases at V and 13 bases at J, with 19 bases between. CDR3 in DNA: TGCAGTGCTAGAGATCGTATCACAGGGCCCTATTACTTC. It codes for CSARDRITGPYYF.

J is TRBJ2-7 and V is TRBV28, with D tentatively TRBD1 or TRBD2 (7 bases each). The CDR3 covers 12 residues. Trimming cost V 2 bases and J 9 bases, with 11 bases left between them. Germline CDR1 reads MDHEN; CDR2 reads SYDVKM. CDR3 amino acids: CASSLLRGGQYF. The CDR3 bases are TGTGCCAGCAGTTTACTCAGGGGGGGGCAGTACTTC. The full variable domain, its missing parts supplied by reference TRBV28 and TRBJ2-7, is DVKVTQSSRYLVKRTGEKVFLECVQDMDHENMFWYRQDPGLGLRLIYFSYDVKMKEKGDIPEGYSVSREKKERFSLILESASTNQTSMYLCASSLLRGGQYFGPGTRLTVT.

This chain connects TRBV29-1 to TRBJ1-1; D not certain. The CDR3 consists of 14 residues. Germline lookup yields CDR1 SQVTM and CDR2 ANQGSEA. Trimming shortened V by 2 bases and J by 3 bases, and 13 bases separated the two germline ends. The CDR3 here is CSVETRLADTEAFF. CDR3 nucleotides: TGCAGCGTTGAAACACGTCTGGCCGACACTGAAGCTTTCTTT.

This clonotype showed up just once. This chain joins TRBV18 and TRBJ2-5; no clear D gene. Germline lookup yields CDR1 KGHSH and CDR2 LQKENI. The CDR3 runs to 14 residues. Trimming pared 6 bases from V and 5 bases from J, leaving 16 bases between. For the CDR3, the DNA is TGTGCCAGCTCCCCAAGGGTCCAGTCGGAGACCCAGTACTTC. Translation: CASSPRVQSETQYF.

The rearrangement links TRBV28 to TRBJ2-3, with TRBD1 identical over 8 bases. V trimming: 3 bases; J trimming: 5 bases; junction bases outside the gene matches: 7. Germline CDR1 reads MDHEN; CDR2 reads SYDVKM. CDR3 length: 15 amino acids. The CDR3 protein is CASSFSGQGKDTQYF. CDR3 in DNA: TGTGCCAGCAGTTTCTCCGGACAGGGTAAAGATACGCAGTATTTT.

The chain combines TRBV12-3 or TRBV12-4 with TRBJ1-2; TRBD1 is a possible D gene (5 bases). The CDR3 has 14 amino acids. The V end was cut by 10 bases, the J end by 4 bases, with 19 bases between. This chain's CDR3 is CATSTRRGLYGYTF. As DNA, the CDR3 is TGTGCCACAAGCACCCGGAGGGGACTCTATGGCTACACCTTC.

The genes are TRBV28 and TRBJ1-4; unclear D gene. V lost 5 bases to trimming and J lost 8 bases, with 12 bases between them. Germline-derived CDR1 and CDR2 are MDHEN and SYDVKM. This CDR3 contains 13 residues. CDR3 loop: CASSPPRPEKLFF. The CDR3 DNA reads TGTGCCAGCAGTCCCCCCCGACCGGAAAAACTGTTTTTT.

The chain couples TRBV27 to TRBJ2-3; tentatively, D is TRBD2 (5 bases). Trimming shortened V by 8 bases and J by 1 base, and 25 bases separated the two germline ends. CDR1 and CDR2 (germline): MNHEY, SMNVEV (reference sequence). CDR3 length: 18 residues. CDR3 loop: CASRALGPGIFGTDTQYF. DNA of the CDR3: TGTGCCAGCCGAGCCTTAGGGCCGGGAATCTTTGGCACAGATACGCAGTATTTT.

The chain combines TRBV5-1 with TRBJ2-1; 10 bases line up with TRBD2. CDR3 size: 18 residues. V shed 1 base and J 7 bases; nucleotides not matched to a gene: 14. Germline lookup yields CDR1 SGHRS and CDR2 YFSETQ. CDR3 protein: CASSLLRHPSGGRNEQFF. CDR3 bases: TGCGCCAGCAGCTTGCTCCGACACCCTAGCGGGGGACGGAATGAGCAGTTCTTC.

V and J are TRBV29-1 and TRBJ1-5; D is perhaps TRBD1 (5 bases). CDR1 and CDR2 from the germline V gene are SQVTM and ANQGSEA. The CDR3 length is 14 residues. Between the trimmed V and J ends, which lost 4 bases and 2 bases, there was a span of 12 bases. CDR3 bases: TGCAGCGTTGGGCCCTCGGGGGGCAATCAGCCCCAGCATTTT. Its protein product is CSVGPSGGNQPQHF.

The rearrangement links TRBV7-9 to TRBJ2-3; possibly TRBD1 for D (6 bases). The CDR3 extends over 16 amino acids. CDR1 is SEHNR and CDR2 is FQNEAQ in the germline V gene (reference sequence). V lost 5 bases and J lost 2, with 17 bases in between. CDR3 DNA: TGTGCCAGCAGCCTCATCGGACAGTTCCTCACAGATACGCAGTATTTT. Protein: CASSLIGQFLTDTQYF.

V is TRBV2 and J is TRBJ2-7; 8 bases fit TRBD1. The CDR3 has 14 amino acids. CDR1 and CDR2 (germline): SNHLY, FYNNEI. Germline trimming cut 7 bases from V and 2 bases from J; bases unmatched to any gene: 7. The CDR3 reads CASKVQGGPYEQYF. CDR3 nucleotides: TGTGCCAGCAAGGTACAGGGGGGCCCCTACGAGCAGTACTTC.

A remark on this clonotype: The junction and the germline gene differ at one end; a read error may be behind it. The chain carries TRBV19 and TRBJ1-6; possible D gene TRBD1, 6 bases. CDR1 LNHDA and CDR2 SQIVND come from the germline V gene (reference sequence). This CDR3 is 15 amino acids long. CDR3 protein: CTSSAQGQGSSPLHF. CDR3 sequence (DNA): TGTACCAGTAGTGCTCAGGGGCAAGGAAGTTCACCCCTCCACTTT.

The chain has TRBV2 and TRBJ1-2; D is uncertain. CDR3 size: 15 residues. V was cut by 5 bases and J by 5 bases, with 18 bases left in between. In germline, CDR1 is SNHLY, CDR2 FYNNEI. CDR3 loop: CASSLGSPTTYGYTF. CDR3 DNA sequence: TGTGCCAGCAGTTTAGGGTCTCCCACGACATATGGCTACACCTTC.

This chain uses TRBV20-1 with TRBJ2-3; 14 bases map to TRBD2. The CDR3 has 18 amino acids. The V gene's germline CDR1 is DFQATT and CDR2 SNEGSKA (reference sequence). V gave up 0 bases and J gave up 8 bases; unmatched junction bases: 13. The CDR3 nucleotides are TGCAGTGCTAGAGATCCGTCGGGACTAGCGGGGGCCCCAGGTACGCAGTATTTT. Its translation: CSARDPSGLAGAPGTQYF.

The chain links TRBV24-1 to TRBJ2-3; D unresolved. CDR1 and CDR2 (germline): KGHDR, SFDVKD. The CDR3 spans 13 residues. Deletions cut 9 bases from V and 5 bases from J, with 14 bases between. This chain's CDR3 is CATAEHFQDTQYF. The CDR3 bases are TGTGCCACCGCCGAGCATTTCCAAGATACGCAGTATTTT.

The chain carries TRBV6-1 and TRBJ2-3; D unresolved. CDR1 and CDR2 from the germline V gene are MNHNS and SASEGT. The CDR3 covers 13 residues. The V gene lost 2 bases and the J gene lost 2 bases, with 5 bases spanning the gap. The chain's CDR3 is CASSEPDTDTQYF. CDR3 DNA: TGTGCCAGCAGTGAACCGGACACAGATACGCAGTATTTT.

This sequence joins TRBV4-1 and TRBJ2-3; D gene unclear. The CDR3 runs 12 residues. V was clipped by 7 bases and J by 2 bases, with 7 bases between them. CDR1 is MGHRA and CDR2 is YSYEKL in the germline V gene. The CDR3 spells CASKGDTDTQYF. The CDR3, as DNA: TGCGCCAGCAAGGGCGACACAGATACGCAGTATTTT.

The sample holds one count of this clonotype. V gene TRBV20-1 combines with J gene TRBJ2-5; the D gene is possibly TRBD2 (5 bases). The CDR3 spans 14 residues. Trimming pared 2 bases from V and 4 bases from J, leaving 14 bases between. Germline lookup yields CDR1 DFQATT and CDR2 SNEGSKA (reference sequence). This CDR3 is CSARLAGEGETQYF. CDR3 coding DNA: TGCAGTGCTAGACTGGCTGGTGAGGGAGAGACCCAGTACTTC.